The rows below give T cell receptor beta chains drawn from one sample of a study of long-term antiretroviral therapy in people with HIV. Repertoires were generated with immunoSEQ multiplex PCR, while TCRdb's copy carries only in-frame clones and drops some. The sample has some 14,000 clones, about 80% seen once. Sequencing was performed on unsorted PBMCs, taken just before starting antiretroviral therapy. These TCRs come from a man aged 40-55 years with HIV. CDR3s include the opening cysteine and the closing phenylalanine or tryptophan. Fields, in order: clone size, V gene, J gene, D gene, CDR3 protein, CDR3 DNA. The D gene is left open where the match is weak. For some rows the clone size is stated as once, few or many, or as a class when expanded; others skip it.

>-|TRBV30|TRBJ2-3|TRBD2
CAWSGGTGRPGLAGGYGTDTQYF
TGTGCCTGGAGTGGGGGGACAGGGCGACCGGGACTAGCGGGAGGATACGGCACAGATACGCAGTATTTT
>-|TRBV6-1|TRBJ2-2|-
CASSEFVSSHTGELFF
TGTGCCAGCAGTGAATTTGTTTCCAGTCACACCGGGGAGCTGTTTTTT
>-|TRBV19|TRBJ2-4|TRBD1
CASSTPTGGAKNIQYF
TGTGCCAGTAGTACTCCGACAGGGGGGGCCAAAAACATTCAGTACTTC
>-|TRBV6-1|TRBJ1-4|TRBD1
CASTLKDREKLFF
TGTGCCAGCACTCTAAAGGACAGGGAAAAACTGTTTTTT
>-|TRBV2|TRBJ1-1|TRBD1
CAKELGARGQRNTEAFF
TGTGCCAAAGAGCTGGGGGCCAGGGGGCAACGGAACACTGAAGCTTTCTTT
>-|TRBV19|TRBJ2-1|-
CASSMNNEQFF
TGTGCCAGTAGCATGAACAATGAGCAGTTCTTC
>-|TRBV7-6|TRBJ1-1|TRBD1
CASSLADRGLGTEAFF
TGTGCCAGCAGCTTAGCTGACAGGGGGCTCGGTACTGAAGCTTTCTTT
>-|TRBV11-1|TRBJ2-7|-
CASSPLPGRAYEQYF
TGTGCCAGCAGCCCCCTTCCGGGCAGAGCTTACGAGCAGTACTTC
>-|TRBV18|TRBJ2-1|-
CASSPEGNEQFF
TGTGCCAGCTCACCTGAGGGAAATGAGCAGTTCTTC
>few|TRBV27|TRBJ1-5|-
CASSPRGAGANQPQHF
TGTGCCAGCAGTCCCCGAGGAGCGGGGGCAAATCAGCCCCAGCATTTT
>-|TRBV5-6|TRBJ2-7|TRBD2
CASSLALAGRFYEQYF
TGTGCCAGCAGCTTGGCCCTAGCGGGGAGATTCTACGAGCAGTACTTC
>-|TRBV5-1|TRBJ1-2|-
CASSSPDRRDGYTF
TGCGCCAGCAGCTCCCCGGACCGGAGGGATGGCTACACCTTC
>once|TRBV5-1|TRBJ2-1|-
CASSLEPGESYNEQFF
TGCGCCAGCAGCTTGGAGCCAGGGGAGTCCTACAATGAGCAGTTCTTC
>-|TRBV5-1|TRBJ1-2|TRBD1
CASSRDRDAGYGYTF
TGCGCCAGCAGCCGGGACAGGGATGCGGGCTATGGCTACACCTTC
>-|TRBV23-1|TRBJ2-3|-
CARPRSVVSSDTQYF
TGCGCCAGACCCCGGAGCGTAGTTAGCTCGGATACGCAGTATTTT
>once|TRBV7-8|TRBJ1-1|-
CASSSYTNTEAFF
TGTGCCAGCAGCTCCTACACGAACACTGAAGCTTTCTTT
>-|TRBV19|TRBJ2-2|-
CASSIDGGRGAGELFF
TGTGCCAGTAGTATCGATGGAGGCAGGGGAGCCGGGGAGCTGTTTTTT
>-|TRBV9|TRBJ2-1|TRBD2
CASSGGVDNEQFF
TGTGCCAGCAGTGGGGGGGTAGACAATGAGCAGTTCTTC
>-|TRBV7-9|TRBJ2-7|TRBD1
CASSSPGQGSYEQYF
TGTGCCAGCAGCTCCCCGGGACAGGGTTCCTACGAGCAGTACTTC
>-|TRBV18|TRBJ2-7|-
CASSPDTPPYEQYF
TGTGCCAGCTCGCCTGATACTCCCCCCTACGAGCAGTACTTC
>-|TRBV11-2|TRBJ1-1|-
CASSIRQDLSGWMNTEAFF
TGTGCCAGCAGCATACGACAGGATTTGTCAGGTTGGATGAACACTGAAGCTTTCTTT
>-|TRBV25-1|TRBJ1-2|-
CASGTSANYGYTF
TGTGCCAGTGGGACCTCAGCTAACTATGGCTACACCTTC
>-|TRBV28|TRBJ1-5|-
CASRTWGGAEYQPQHF
TGTGCCAGCAGGACCTGGGGGGGCGCGGAATATCAGCCCCAGCATTTT
>-|TRBV5-1|TRBJ1-2|-
CASSRDRNYGYTF
TGCGCCAGCAGCCGAGACAGGAACTATGGCTACACCTTC
>-|TRBV4-1|TRBJ1-2|TRBD1
CASSRKSGTVSPQQTYGYTF
TGCGCCAGCAGCCGAAAGTCGGGGACAGTCTCCCCCCAACAAACGTATGGCTACACCTTC
>once|TRBV7-9|TRBJ2-7|-
CASSLGQGTYEQYF
TGTGCCAGCAGCTTAGGGCAGGGTACCTACGAGCAGTACTTC
>-|TRBV7-9|TRBJ2-1|-
CASSSRQAESSYNEQFF
TGTGCCAGCAGCTCGCGACAGGCCGAGAGCTCCTACAATGAGCAGTTCTTC
>once|TRBV6-6|TRBJ2-7|-
CASSYASYEQYF
TGTGCCAGCAGTTACGCGTCCTACGAGCAGTACTTC
>-|TRBV4-1|TRBJ2-3|TRBD1
CASSPVAGGGTDTQYF
TGCGCCAGCAGCCCCGTGGCAGGGGGTGGCACAGATACGCAGTATTTT
>-|TRBV25-1|TRBJ2-7|-
CARGGGSGSYEQYF
TGTGCCAGAGGGGGGGGGTCTGGGTCCTACGAGCAGTACTTC
>-|TRBV27|TRBJ1-5|TRBD1
CASSQRRTGADSNQPQHF
TGTGCCAGCAGTCAAAGGAGGACAGGGGCGGATAGCAATCAGCCCCAGCATTTT
>-|TRBV30|TRBJ1-2|-
CAWTPHLGNGYTF
TGTGCCTGGACCCCTCACTTAGGGAATGGCTACACCTTC
>few|TRBV6-6|TRBJ1-2|-
CASSSGLPLGGYTF
TGTGCCAGCAGTTCAGGGTTGCCCCTGGGTGGCTACACCTTC
>once|TRBV30|TRBJ2-7|TRBD1
CAWIGQGVPYEQYF
TGTGCCTGGATCGGACAGGGAGTCCCCTACGAGCAGTACTTC